This T cell receptor beta chain was documented in a study of chemoradiotherapy in HPV16-positive cancers. For this clone: The target antigen is unknown.

V lost 1 base to trimming and J lost 5 bases, with 12 bases between them. CDR1 is SGHRS, CDR2 YFSETQ, per germline. This CDR3 has 14 amino acids. Findings of the study overall: Candidate HPV-specific clones and E7-related TCR motifs grew in tumor during treatment.

Produced via immunoSEQ multiplex PCR; TCRdb's table is partial and in-frame only. The top ten clones hold less than 3.5% of a sample with about 12,000 clones, about 90% of them seen once. The source was blood, collected from a patient who underwent chemoradiotherapy. The receptor was isolated from a human donor with HPV-associated anogenital cancer. The V and J genes are TRBV5-1 and TRBJ1-1, with no clear D. This chain's CDR3 is CASSLSARLTEAFF. DNA for the CDR3: TGCGCCAGCAGCTTGTCCGCCAGACTTACTGAAGCTTTCTTT. Based on the CDR3 plus reference TRBV5-1 and TRBJ1-1, the full variable domain is KAGVTQTPRYLIKTRGQQVTLSCSPISGHRSVSWYQQTPGQGLQFLFEYFSETQRNKGNFPGRFSGRQFSNSRSEMNVSTLELGDSALYLCASSLSARLTEAFFGQGTRLTVV.